This record concerns one TCR beta chain sequence. The antigen is undetermined. Generated by immunoSEQ multiplex PCR, the TCRdb table keeps only in-frame clones and is missing some. The sample has tens of thousands of clones; about 88% are singletons. The sample comes from a study of T cell responses to AZD1222 COVID-19 vaccine. Overall study findings and caveats: Spike-specific TCR repertoires showed rising breadth and depth after two AZD1222 doses. CD4 TCRs associated with vaccination spanned spike, dominating at 160-218 and 743-854. Nearly half of spike-specific TCRs reportedly target unmutated variant regions.

Doses given second, at about 4 or about 12 weeks, were pooled. The CDR3 has 15 amino acids. V lost 7 bases, J lost 1 base, and 6 bases stayed unmatched. Germline V lookup: CDR1 LNHDA, CDR2 SQIVND (reference sequence). This specimen was peripheral blood, taken 28 days after the second AZD1222 dose. This receptor was identified in an adult who received the AZD1222 COVID-19 vaccine. V usage is TRBV19 and J usage is TRBJ2-7, with 11 bases fitting TRBD1. The CDR3 here is CASNSGTGGSYEQYF. CDR3 DNA sequence: TGTGCCAGTAATTCCGGGACAGGGGGGTCCTACGAGCAGTACTTC.